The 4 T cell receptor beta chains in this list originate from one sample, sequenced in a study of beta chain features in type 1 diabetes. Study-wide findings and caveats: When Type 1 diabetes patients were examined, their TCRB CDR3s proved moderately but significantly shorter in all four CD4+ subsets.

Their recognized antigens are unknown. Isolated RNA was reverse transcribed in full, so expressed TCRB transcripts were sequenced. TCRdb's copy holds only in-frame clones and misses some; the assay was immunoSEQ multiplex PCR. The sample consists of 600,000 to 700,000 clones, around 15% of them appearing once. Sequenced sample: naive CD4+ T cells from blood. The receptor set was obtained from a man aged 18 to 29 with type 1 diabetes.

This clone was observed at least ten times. The CDR3 reads CASSLSTGGNEQFF. As DNA, the CDR3 is TGTGCCAGCAGCTTAAGTACGGGTGGTAATGAGCAGTTCTTC. This chain connects TRBV7-2 to TRBJ2-1, with D unresolved. Germline loops: CDR1 SGHTA, CDR2 FQGNSA. The germline V and J ends were trimmed by 2 bases and 7 bases, with 12 bases remaining between them. This CDR3 has 14 amino acids.

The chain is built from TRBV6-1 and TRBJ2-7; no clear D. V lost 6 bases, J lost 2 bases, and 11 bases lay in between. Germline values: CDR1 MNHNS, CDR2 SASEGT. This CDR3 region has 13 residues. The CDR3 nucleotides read TGTGCCAGCAGACGACCCACAGCCTACGAGCAGTACTTC. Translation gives CASRRPTAYEQYF.

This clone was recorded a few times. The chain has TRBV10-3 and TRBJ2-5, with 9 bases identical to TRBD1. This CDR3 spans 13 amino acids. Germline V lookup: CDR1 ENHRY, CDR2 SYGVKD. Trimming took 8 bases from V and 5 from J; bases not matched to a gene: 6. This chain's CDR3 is CAIAGTGRETQYF. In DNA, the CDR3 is TGTGCCATCGCCGGGACAGGGAGGGAGACCCAGTACTTC.

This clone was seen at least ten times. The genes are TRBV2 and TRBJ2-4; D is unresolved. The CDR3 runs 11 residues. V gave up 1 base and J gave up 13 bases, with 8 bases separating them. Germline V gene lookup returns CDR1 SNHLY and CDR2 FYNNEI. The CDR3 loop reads CASSEGNDQYF. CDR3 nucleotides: TGTGCCAGCAGTGAAGGGAACGACCAGTACTTC.